The rows below give T cell receptor beta chains drawn from one sample of a study of blood T cell repertoires in COVID-19. Here immunoSEQ multiplex PCR was the method, and the copy in TCRdb shows in-frame clones only, minus some. The sample records roughly 250,000 clones, about nine tenths being singletons. Sequencing was done on a sample of PBMCs or T cells enriched from blood (not recorded which). These receptors came from a woman aged 40-49 years with acute COVID-19. The CDR3 runs from the conserved cysteine through the conserved F or W. D genes are given only for firm matches. Clone size appears in some rows only: once, few, many, or a class for an expanded clone.

d_gene: TRBD1
abundance: -
v_gene: TRBV2
j_gene: TRBJ2-7
CDR3aa: CASEGQGVYEQYF

d_gene: -
abundance: -
v_gene: TRBV5-1
j_gene: TRBJ2-5
CDR3aa: CASSLRRGGSETQYF

d_gene: -
abundance: once
v_gene: TRBV10-3
j_gene: TRBJ2-5
CDR3aa: CAISESPEGVQETQYF

d_gene: -
abundance: -
v_gene: TRBV2
j_gene: TRBJ1-6
CDR3aa: CASSTSGGGSPLHF

d_gene: -
abundance: -
v_gene: TRBV27
j_gene: TRBJ1-1
CDR3aa: CASGEERNTEAFF

d_gene: TRBD2
abundance: -
v_gene: TRBV15
j_gene: TRBJ2-7
CDR3aa: CATSSGRADYEQYF

d_gene: TRBD1
abundance: -
v_gene: TRBV10-3
j_gene: TRBJ1-5
CDR3aa: CAISESLGQVSNQPQHF

d_gene: TRBD2
abundance: -
v_gene: TRBV7-2
j_gene: TRBJ2-1
CDR3aa: CASSLALAGGMGNEQFF

d_gene: -
abundance: -
v_gene: TRBV5-5
j_gene: TRBJ1-1
CDR3aa: CASSLVQYTEAFF

d_gene: -
abundance: -
v_gene: TRBV18
j_gene: TRBJ2-1
CDR3aa: CASSLQGLGNEQFF

d_gene: -
abundance: -
v_gene: TRBV7-9
j_gene: TRBJ1-2
CDR3aa: CASSHSSLGWDYGYTF

d_gene: -
abundance: -
v_gene: TRBV9
j_gene: TRBJ1-4
CDR3aa: CASSPAPGRDEKLFF

d_gene: TRBD2
abundance: -
v_gene: TRBV19
j_gene: TRBJ2-7
CDR3aa: CASSNPAGVALEQYF

d_gene: -
abundance: -
v_gene: TRBV10-2
j_gene: TRBJ1-4
CDR3aa: CASSEPGRGRTVREKLFF

d_gene: TRBD1
abundance: -
v_gene: TRBV10-3
j_gene: TRBJ2-5
CDR3aa: CAISENDRVGETQYF

d_gene: TRBD2
abundance: once
v_gene: TRBV19
j_gene: TRBJ2-7
CDR3aa: CASSISLAGSYEQYF

d_gene: -
abundance: -
v_gene: TRBV4-3
j_gene: TRBJ1-2
CDR3aa: CASSLTGFSNYGYTF

d_gene: -
abundance: -
v_gene: TRBV9
j_gene: TRBJ1-4
CDR3aa: CASSRIGGASEKLFF

d_gene: TRBD1
abundance: -
v_gene: TRBV27
j_gene: TRBJ2-2
CDR3aa: CASSSPRTGNTGELFF

d_gene: -
abundance: -
v_gene: TRBV11-3
j_gene: TRBJ1-1
CDR3aa: CASSLSRGEGAFF

d_gene: -
abundance: -
v_gene: TRBV7-2
j_gene: TRBJ1-1
CDR3aa: CASSANRVGYTEAFF

d_gene: TRBD1
abundance: -
v_gene: TRBV24-1
j_gene: TRBJ2-1
CDR3aa: CATSDYGTGTGNEQFF

d_gene: -
abundance: few
v_gene: TRBV11-2
j_gene: TRBJ2-3
CDR3aa: CASSPNPGRGADTQYF

d_gene: -
abundance: -
v_gene: TRBV27
j_gene: TRBJ1-1
CDR3aa: CASSFTPGTEAFF

d_gene: TRBD1
abundance: -
v_gene: TRBV7-9
j_gene: TRBJ1-6
CDR3aa: CASSPGQGVSPLHF

d_gene: -
abundance: -
v_gene: TRBV28
j_gene: TRBJ2-7
CDR3aa: CASSYHPANRESFYEQYF

d_gene: TRBD2
abundance: few
v_gene: TRBV25-1
j_gene: TRBJ2-1
CDR3aa: CASSESGLAGIWNEQFF

d_gene: TRBD2
abundance: -
v_gene: TRBV5-1
j_gene: TRBJ2-2
CDR3aa: CASSLPAGESGELFF

d_gene: TRBD1
abundance: -
v_gene: TRBV3-1/TRBV3-2
j_gene: TRBJ2-1
CDR3aa: CASSQQYRGLQFF

d_gene: -
abundance: -
v_gene: TRBV24-1
j_gene: TRBJ1-1
CDR3aa: CATSDSSVNTEAFF

d_gene: -
abundance: -
v_gene: TRBV5-1
j_gene: TRBJ1-2
CDR3aa: CASSSPPQAGYTF

d_gene: TRBD1
abundance: -
v_gene: TRBV18
j_gene: TRBJ1-5
CDR3aa: CASSLDREQPQHF

d_gene: -
abundance: -
v_gene: TRBV9
j_gene: TRBJ2-5
CDR3aa: CASSVSRVGETQYF

d_gene: TRBD1
abundance: once
v_gene: TRBV29-1
j_gene: TRBJ1-1
CDR3aa: CSVTGQYTEAFF

d_gene: TRBD1
abundance: -
v_gene: TRBV24-1
j_gene: TRBJ2-5
CDR3aa: CATSDWTGVEETQYF